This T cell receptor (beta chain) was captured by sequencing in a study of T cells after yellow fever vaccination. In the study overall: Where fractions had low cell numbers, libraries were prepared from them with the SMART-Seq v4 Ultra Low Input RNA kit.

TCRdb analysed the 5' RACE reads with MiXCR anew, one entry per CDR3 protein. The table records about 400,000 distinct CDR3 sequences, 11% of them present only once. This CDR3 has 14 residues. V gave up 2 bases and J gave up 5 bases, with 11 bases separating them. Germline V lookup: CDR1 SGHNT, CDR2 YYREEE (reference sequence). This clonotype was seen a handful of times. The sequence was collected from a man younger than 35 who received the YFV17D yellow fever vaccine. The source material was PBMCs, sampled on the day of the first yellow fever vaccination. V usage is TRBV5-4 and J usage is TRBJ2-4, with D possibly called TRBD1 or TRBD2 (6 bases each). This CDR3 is CASSFMGGENIQYF. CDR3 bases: TGTGCCAGCAGCTTCATGGGGGGCGAAAACATTCAGTACTTC.